Included here is one T cell receptor beta chain sequence, with context. The data stem from a study of shared clonotypes between healthy human individuals. This table comes from immunoSEQ multiplex PCR, and its TCRdb copy is limited to in-frame clones, with some not included. The sample shows 2 million to 2.5 million clones, roughly 90% of them seen only once. The sequenced sample consisted of naive CD4+ T cells from PBMCs. Subset in this sample: CD45RA+ positively selected. The clonotype originates from a man aged 18 to 29 in good health. Some clones in this sample may be carry-over from other donors' samples.

CDR3 amino acids: CASSVAGTGAYEQYF. The DNA for the CDR3 is TGTGCCAGCAGCGTGGCCGGGACAGGGGCGTACGAGCAGTACTTC. The rearrangement joins TRBV7-3 to TRBJ2-7; the match to TRBD1 covers 10 bases. Looked up from germline, CDR1 is SGHTA and CDR2 is FQGTGA. This CDR3 comprises 15 residues. The junction had 8 bases not matched to a gene; V was cut back by 5 bases and J by 4 bases.